This T cell receptor (beta chain) is from a study of T cell repertoires in cytomegalovirus infection. Background on the study: Carrying CMV and the relevant HLA type showed in public TCR beta signatures. General observations from the study: There were HLA-C-restricted CMV-specific TCR beta clonotypes dominating the ex vivo response. Cumulated frequencies of public TCR beta families served to identify carriers of CMV plus the relevant HLA.

Points on this clonotype: The target antigen is unknown.

One entry per CDR3 protein results from TCRdb running MiXCR on the reads. The sample consists of just under 550,000 distinct CDR3 sequences, 26% of them appearing once. This CDR3 is built from 17 residues. V lost 2 bases to trimming and J lost 2 bases; unmatched junction nucleotides: 10. The germline gives CDR1 MDHEN, CDR2 SYDVKM. This rearrangement joins TRBV28 to TRBJ2-5; 8 bases fit TRBD1. Input material: PBMCs. The receptor was derived from a human donor in good health (CMV status not recorded). Some clones in this sample may be carry-over from other donors' samples. The DNA for the CDR3 is TGTGCCAGCAGTTTAAGGACAGGGTTCGTAGGACAAGAGACCCAGTACTTC. Protein: CASSLRTGFVGQETQYF.